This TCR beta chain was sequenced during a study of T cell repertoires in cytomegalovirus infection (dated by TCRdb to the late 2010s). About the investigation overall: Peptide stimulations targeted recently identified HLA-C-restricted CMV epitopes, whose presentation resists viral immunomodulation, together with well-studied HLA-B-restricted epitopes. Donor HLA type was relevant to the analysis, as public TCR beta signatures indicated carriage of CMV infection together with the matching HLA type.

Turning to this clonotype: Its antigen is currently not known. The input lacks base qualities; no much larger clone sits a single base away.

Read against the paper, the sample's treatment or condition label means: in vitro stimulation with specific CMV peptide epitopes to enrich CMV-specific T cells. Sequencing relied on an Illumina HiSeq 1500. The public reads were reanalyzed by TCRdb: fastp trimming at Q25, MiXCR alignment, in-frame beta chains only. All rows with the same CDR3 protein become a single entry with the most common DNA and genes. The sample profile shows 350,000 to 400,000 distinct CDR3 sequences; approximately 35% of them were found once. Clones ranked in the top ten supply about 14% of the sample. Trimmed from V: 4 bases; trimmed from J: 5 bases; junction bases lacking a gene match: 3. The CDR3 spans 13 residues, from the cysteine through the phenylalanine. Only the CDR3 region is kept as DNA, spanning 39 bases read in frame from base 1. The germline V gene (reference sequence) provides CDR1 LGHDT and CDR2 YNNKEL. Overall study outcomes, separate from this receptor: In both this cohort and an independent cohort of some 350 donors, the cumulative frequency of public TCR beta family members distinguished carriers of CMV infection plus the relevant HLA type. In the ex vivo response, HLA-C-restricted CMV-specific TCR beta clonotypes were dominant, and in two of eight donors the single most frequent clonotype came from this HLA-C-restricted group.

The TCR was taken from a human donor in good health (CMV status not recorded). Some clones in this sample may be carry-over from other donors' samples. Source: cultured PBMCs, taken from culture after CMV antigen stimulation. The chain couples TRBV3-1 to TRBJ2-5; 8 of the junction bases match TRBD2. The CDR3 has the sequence CASSPTSDETQYF. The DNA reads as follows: TGTGCCAGCAGCCCGACTAGCGATGAGACCCAGTACTTC.